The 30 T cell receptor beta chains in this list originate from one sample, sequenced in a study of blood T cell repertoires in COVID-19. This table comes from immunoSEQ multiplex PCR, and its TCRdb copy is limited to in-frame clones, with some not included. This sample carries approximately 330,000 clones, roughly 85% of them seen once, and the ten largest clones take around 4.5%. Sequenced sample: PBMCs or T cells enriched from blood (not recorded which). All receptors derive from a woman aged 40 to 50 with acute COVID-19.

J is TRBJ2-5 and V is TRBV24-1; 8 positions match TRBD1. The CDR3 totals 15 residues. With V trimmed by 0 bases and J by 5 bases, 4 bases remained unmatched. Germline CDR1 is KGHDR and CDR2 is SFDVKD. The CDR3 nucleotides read TGTGCCACCAGTGATTTGGCAGGGGGCAGGGAGACCCAGTACTTC. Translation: CATSDLAGGRETQYF.

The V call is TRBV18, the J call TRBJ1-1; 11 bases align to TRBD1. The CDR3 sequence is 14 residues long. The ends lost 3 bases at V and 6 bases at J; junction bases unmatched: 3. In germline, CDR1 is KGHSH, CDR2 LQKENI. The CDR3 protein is CASSPDRGQSEAFF. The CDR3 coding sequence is TGTGCCAGCTCACCGGACAGGGGGCAATCTGAAGCTTTCTTT.

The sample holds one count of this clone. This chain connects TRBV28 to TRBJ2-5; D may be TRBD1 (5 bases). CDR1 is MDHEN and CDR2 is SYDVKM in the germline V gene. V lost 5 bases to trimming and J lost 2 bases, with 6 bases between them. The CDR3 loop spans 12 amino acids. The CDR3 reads CASSRQQETQYF. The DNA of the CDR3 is TGTGCCAGCAGTCGACAGCAAGAGACCCAGTACTTC.

The CDR3 DNA sequence: TGCGCCAGCAGCTTCGGATACAGGCGGAACACTGAAGCTTTCTTT. This translates into CASSFGYRRNTEAFF. The rearrangement links TRBV5-1 to TRBJ1-1; maybe TRBD1 (5 bases). The germline gives CDR1 SGHRS, CDR2 YFSETQ. The CDR3 loop spans 15 amino acids. The ends were cut back, 2 bases at V and 1 base at J, with 12 bases in the middle.

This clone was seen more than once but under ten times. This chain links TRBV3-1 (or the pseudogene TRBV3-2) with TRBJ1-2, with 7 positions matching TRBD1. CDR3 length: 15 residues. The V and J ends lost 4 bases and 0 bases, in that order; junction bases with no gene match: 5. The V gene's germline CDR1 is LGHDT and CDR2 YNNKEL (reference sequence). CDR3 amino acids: CASSRWDSTNYGYTF. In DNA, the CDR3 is TGTGCCAGCAGCCGCTGGGACAGTACTAACTATGGCTACACCTTC.

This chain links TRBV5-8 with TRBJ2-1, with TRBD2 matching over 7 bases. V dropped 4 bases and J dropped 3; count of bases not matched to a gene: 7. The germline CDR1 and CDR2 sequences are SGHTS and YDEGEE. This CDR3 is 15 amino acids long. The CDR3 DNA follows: TGTGCCAGCAGCGCGACTAGCAGATACTACAATGAGCAGTTCTTC. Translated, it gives CASSATSRYYNEQFF.

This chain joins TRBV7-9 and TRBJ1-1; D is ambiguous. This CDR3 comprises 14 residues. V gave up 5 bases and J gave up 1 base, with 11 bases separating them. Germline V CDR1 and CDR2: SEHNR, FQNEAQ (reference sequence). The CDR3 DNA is TGTGCCAGCAGCGCTACCCGGGGGAACACTGAAGCTTTCTTT. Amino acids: CASSATRGNTEAFF.

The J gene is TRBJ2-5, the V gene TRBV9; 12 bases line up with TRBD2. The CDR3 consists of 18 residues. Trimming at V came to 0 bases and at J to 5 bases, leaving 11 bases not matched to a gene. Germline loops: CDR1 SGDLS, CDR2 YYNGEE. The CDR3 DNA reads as TGTGCCAGCAGCGTAGGACTAGCGGGGGCGGGGAGATTGGAGACCCAGTACTTC. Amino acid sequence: CASSVGLAGAGRLETQYF.

The DNA of the CDR3 is TGTGCCAGCAGCTTCCGAGGAGAAGGAGGCAATCAGCCCCAGCATTTT. Encoded protein: CASSFRGEGGNQPQHF. The genes are TRBV7-2 and TRBJ1-5; D ambiguous. V dropped 3 bases and J dropped 2 bases, with 14 bases sitting between them. Germline V lookup: CDR1 SGHTA, CDR2 FQGNSA. The CDR3 is 16 residues long.

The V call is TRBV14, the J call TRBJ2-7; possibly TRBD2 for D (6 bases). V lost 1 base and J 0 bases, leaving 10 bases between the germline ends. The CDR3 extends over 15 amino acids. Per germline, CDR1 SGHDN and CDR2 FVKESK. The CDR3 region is CASSQGAGPSYEQYF. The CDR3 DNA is TGTGCCAGCAGCCAAGGTGCGGGACCCTCCTACGAGCAGTACTTC.

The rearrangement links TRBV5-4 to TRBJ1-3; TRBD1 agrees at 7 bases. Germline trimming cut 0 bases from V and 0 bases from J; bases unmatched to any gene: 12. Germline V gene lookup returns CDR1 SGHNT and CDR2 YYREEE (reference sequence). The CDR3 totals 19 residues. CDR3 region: CASSLEKGARANSGNTIYF. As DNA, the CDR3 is TGTGCCAGCAGCTTGGAGAAGGGGGCCAGAGCGAACTCTGGAAACACCATATATTTT.

For the CDR3, the DNA is TGCGCCAGCAGCTTGGGATTAGCGGGAGGGCCGGATACGCAGTATTTT. It encodes CASSLGLAGGPDTQYF. The V and J genes are TRBV5-1 and TRBJ2-3, with 11 bases identical to TRBD2. The germline gives CDR1 SGHRS, CDR2 YFSETQ. This CDR3 region has 16 residues. V lost 0 bases to trimming and J lost 6 bases; unmatched junction nucleotides: 6.

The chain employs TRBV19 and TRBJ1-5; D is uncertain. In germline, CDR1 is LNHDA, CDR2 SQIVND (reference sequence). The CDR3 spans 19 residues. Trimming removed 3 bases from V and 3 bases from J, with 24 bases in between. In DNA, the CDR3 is TGTGCCAGTAGTATCGAAAATATTTTGATTGGAGGGATCAATCAGCCCCAGCATTTT. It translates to CASSIENILIGGINQPQHF.

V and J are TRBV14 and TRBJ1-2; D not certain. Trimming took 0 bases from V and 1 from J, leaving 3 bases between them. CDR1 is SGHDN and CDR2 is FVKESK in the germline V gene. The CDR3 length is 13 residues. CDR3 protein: CASSQELNYGYTF. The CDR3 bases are TGTGCCAGCAGCCAAGAACTTAACTATGGCTACACCTTC.

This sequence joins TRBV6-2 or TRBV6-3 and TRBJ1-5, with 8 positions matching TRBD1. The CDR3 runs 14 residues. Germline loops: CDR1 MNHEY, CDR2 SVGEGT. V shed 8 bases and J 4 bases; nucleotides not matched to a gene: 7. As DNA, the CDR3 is TGTGCCAGCCGCCGGACAGGGCAAAATCAGCCCCAGCATTTT. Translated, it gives CASRRTGQNQPQHF.

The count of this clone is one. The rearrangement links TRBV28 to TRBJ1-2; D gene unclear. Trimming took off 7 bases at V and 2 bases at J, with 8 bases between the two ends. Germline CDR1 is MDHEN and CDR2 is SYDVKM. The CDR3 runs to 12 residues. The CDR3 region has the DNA TGTGCCAGCAACTCCGGGAACTATGGCTACACCTTC. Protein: CASNSGNYGYTF.

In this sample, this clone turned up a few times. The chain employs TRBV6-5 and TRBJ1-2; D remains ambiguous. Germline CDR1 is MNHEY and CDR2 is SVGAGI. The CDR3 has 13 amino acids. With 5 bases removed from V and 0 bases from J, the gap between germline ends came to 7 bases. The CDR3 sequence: CASSPKSNYGYTF. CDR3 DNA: TGTGCCAGCAGTCCTAAATCTAACTATGGCTACACCTTC.

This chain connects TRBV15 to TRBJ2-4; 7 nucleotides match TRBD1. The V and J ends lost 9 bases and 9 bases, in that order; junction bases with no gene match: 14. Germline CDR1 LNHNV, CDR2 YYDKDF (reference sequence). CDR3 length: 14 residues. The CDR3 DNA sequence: TGTGCCACTCACGACAGGGAACTTCTCGGCATTCAGTACTTC. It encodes CATHDRELLGIQYF.

CDR3 sequence reads: CASRDGQGASGNEQYF. The CDR3 nucleotides read TGTGCCAGCAGAGATGGACAGGGGGCGTCAGGAAACGAGCAGTACTTC. The V gene is TRBV2, the J gene TRBJ2-7, with TRBD1 matching over 11 bases. This CDR3 region has 16 residues. The J segment lost 5 bases and the V segment lost 6 bases, leaving 12 bases of the junction unmatched. CDR1 is SNHLY and CDR2 is FYNNEI in the germline V gene.

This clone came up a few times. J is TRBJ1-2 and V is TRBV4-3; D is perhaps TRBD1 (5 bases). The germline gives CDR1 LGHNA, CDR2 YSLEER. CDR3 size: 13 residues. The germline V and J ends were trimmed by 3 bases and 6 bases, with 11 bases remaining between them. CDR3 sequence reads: CASSQTGGDGYTF. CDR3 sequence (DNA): TGCGCCAGCAGCCAGACGGGGGGGGATGGCTACACCTTC.

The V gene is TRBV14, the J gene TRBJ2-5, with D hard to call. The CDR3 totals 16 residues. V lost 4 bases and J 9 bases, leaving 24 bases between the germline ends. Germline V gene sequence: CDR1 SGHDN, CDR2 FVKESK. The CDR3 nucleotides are TGTGCCAGCAGCCCGTTTCCGGTAGCTATGGATATGGCCCAGTACTTC. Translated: CASSPFPVAMDMAQYF. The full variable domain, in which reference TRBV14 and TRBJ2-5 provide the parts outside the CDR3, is EAGVTQFPSHSVIEKGQTVTLRCDPISGHDNLYWYRRVMGKEIKFLLHFVKESKQDESGMPNNRFLAERTGGTYSTLKVQPAELEDSGVYFCASSPFPVAMDMAQYFGPGTRLLVL.

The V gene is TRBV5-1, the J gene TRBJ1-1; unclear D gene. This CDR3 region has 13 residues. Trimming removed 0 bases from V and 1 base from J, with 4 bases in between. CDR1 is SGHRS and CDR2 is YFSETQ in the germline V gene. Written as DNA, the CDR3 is TGCGCCAGCAGCTTGGGAGAGAACACTGAAGCTTTCTTT. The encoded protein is CASSLGENTEAFF.

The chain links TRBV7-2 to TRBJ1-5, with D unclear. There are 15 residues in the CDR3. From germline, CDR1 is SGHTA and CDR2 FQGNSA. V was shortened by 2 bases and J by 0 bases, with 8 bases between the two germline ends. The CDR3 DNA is TGTGCCAGCAGCTTAAAGAGCAATAGCAATCAGCCCCAGCATTTT. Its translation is CASSLKSNSNQPQHF.

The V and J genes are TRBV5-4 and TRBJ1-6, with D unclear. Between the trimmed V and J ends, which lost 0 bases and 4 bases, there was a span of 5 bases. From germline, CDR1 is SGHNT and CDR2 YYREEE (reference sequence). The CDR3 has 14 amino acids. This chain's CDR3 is CASSLEQYNSPLHF. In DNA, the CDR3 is TGTGCCAGCAGCTTGGAACAGTATAATTCACCCCTCCACTTT.

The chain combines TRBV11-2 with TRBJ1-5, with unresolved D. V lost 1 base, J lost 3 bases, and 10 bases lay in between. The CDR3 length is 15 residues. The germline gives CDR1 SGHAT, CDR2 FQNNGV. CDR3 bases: TGTGCCAGCAGCTTAGGACATAATATCAATCAGCCCCAGCATTTT. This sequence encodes CASSLGHNINQPQHF.

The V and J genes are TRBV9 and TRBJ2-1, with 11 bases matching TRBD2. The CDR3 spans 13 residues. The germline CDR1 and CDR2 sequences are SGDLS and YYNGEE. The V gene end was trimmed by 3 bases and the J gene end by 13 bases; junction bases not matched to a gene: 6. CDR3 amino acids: CASSELAGGRQFF. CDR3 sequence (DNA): TGTGCCAGCAGCGAATTAGCGGGGGGGCGACAGTTCTTC.

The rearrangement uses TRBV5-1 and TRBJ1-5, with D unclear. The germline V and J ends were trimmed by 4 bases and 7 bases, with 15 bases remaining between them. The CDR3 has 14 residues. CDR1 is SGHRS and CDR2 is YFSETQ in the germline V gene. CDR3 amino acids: CASSDESGKQPQHF. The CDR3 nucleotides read TGCGCCAGCAGCGATGAGTCGGGGAAACAGCCCCAGCATTTT.

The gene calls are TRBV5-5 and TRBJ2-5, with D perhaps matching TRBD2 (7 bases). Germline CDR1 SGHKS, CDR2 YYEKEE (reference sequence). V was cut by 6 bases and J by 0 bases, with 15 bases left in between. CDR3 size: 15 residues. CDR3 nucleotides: TGTGCCAGCACCGTACAGGGAGGGTACCAAGAGACCCAGTACTTC. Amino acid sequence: CASTVQGGYQETQYF.

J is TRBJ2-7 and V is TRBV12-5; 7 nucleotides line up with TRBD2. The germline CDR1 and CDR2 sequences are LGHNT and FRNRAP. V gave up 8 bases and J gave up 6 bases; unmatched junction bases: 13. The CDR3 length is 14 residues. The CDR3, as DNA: TGTGCTAGTACCCCGGGACTAAGCCCAATCGAGCAGTACTTC. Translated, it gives CASTPGLSPIEQYF.

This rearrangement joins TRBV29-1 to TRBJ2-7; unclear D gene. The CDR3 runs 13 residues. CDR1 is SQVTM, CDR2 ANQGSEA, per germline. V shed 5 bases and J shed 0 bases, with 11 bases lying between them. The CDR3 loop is CSVTPAGSYEQYF. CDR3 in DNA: TGCAGCGTTACCCCCGCAGGCTCCTACGAGCAGTACTTC.